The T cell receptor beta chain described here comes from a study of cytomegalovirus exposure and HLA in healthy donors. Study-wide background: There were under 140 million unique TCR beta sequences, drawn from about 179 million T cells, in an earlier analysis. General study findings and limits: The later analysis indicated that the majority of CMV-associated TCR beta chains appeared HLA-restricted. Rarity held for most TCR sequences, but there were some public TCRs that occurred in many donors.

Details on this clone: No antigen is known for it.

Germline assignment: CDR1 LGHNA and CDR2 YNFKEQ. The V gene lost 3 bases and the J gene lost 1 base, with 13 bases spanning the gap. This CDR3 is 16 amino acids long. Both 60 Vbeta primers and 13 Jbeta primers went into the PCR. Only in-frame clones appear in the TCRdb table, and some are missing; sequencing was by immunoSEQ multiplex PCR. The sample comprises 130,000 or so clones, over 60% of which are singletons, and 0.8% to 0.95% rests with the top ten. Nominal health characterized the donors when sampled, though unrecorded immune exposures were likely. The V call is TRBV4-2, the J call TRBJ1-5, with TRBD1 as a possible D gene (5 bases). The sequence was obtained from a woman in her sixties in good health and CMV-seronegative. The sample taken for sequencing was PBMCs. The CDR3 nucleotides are TGTGCCAGCAGCCATGACGGGGGAAGGAGCAATCAGCCCCAGCATTTT. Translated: CASSHDGGRSNQPQHF.